The clone carrying this T cell receptor (beta chain) was detected many times. The antigen is not known. The data were taken from a study of prognosis after radiotherapy for stage I lung cancer. Study details: Several of the patients had squamous cell carcinoma tumors, while around eleven had adenocarcinoma tumors. Therapy that ran concurrently with stereotactic body radiotherapy was given to no patient.

Template was genomic DNA; TCR beta CDR3 amplified in two multiplex PCR rounds. First-round PCR used primers specific to each TRBV and TRBJ gene. Using its own MiXCR run on the multiplex PCR reads, TCRdb lists one record per CDR3 protein. The table includes approximately 31,000 distinct CDR3 sequences, 40% to 60% detected once. Overall study results and limits: Some patients went on to develop distant metastases. Their Shannon entropy after stereotactic body radiation therapy was lower, and its change from baseline was also lower. The number of unique TCR clones went down after stereotactic body radiation therapy, with a median of roughly 10,000 versus 7,000.

V dropped 0 bases and J dropped 3; count of bases not matched to a gene: 7. CDR3 length equals 16 residues. Germline CDR1 and CDR2: LNHNV and YYDKDF (reference sequence). The chain employs TRBV15 and TRBJ2-7; 8 nucleotides match TRBD1. The specimen was PBMCs, collected before or after stereotactic body radiation therapy (not recorded which). This TCR derives from a donor at least 50 years old with non-small cell lung cancer. CDR3 amino acids: CATSRDLPGQGYEQYF. The CDR3 DNA reads as TGTGCCACCAGCAGAGACCTTCCCGGACAGGGCTACGAGCAGTACTTC.